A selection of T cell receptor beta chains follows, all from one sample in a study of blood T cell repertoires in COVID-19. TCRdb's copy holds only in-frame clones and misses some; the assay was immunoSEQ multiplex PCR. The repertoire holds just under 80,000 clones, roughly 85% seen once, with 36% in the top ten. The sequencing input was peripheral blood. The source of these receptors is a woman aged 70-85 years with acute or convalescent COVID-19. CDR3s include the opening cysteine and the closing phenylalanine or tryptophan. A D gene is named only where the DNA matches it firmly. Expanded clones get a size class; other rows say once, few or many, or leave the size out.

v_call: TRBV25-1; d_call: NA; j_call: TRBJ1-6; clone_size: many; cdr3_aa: CASSATGQSPLHF; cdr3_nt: TGTGCCAGCAGTGCCACAGGGCAATCACCCCTCCACTTT
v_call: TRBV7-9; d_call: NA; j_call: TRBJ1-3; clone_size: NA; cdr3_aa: CASSLVSGENTIYF; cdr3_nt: TGTGCCAGCAGCTTAGTCTCGGGGGAAAACACCATATATTTT
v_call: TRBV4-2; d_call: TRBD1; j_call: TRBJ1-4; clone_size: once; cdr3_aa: CASSQDSGGRATNEKLFF; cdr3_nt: TGTGCCAGCAGCCAAGACTCAGGGGGTCGTGCAACTAATGAAAAACTGTTTTTT
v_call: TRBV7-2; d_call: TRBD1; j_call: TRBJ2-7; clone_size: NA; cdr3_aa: CASRGQGTYEQYF; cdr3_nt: TGTGCCAGCAGGGGACAGGGAACCTACGAGCAGTACTTC
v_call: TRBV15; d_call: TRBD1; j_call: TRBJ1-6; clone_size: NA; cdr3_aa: CATSRDGSRGPNSPLHF; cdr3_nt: TGTGCCACCAGCAGAGATGGTAGTAGGGGGCCGAATTCACCCCTCCACTTT
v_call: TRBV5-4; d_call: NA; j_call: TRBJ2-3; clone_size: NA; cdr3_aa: CASSPFGTDTQYF; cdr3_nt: TGTGCCAGCAGCCCGTTCGGGACAGATACGCAGTATTTT
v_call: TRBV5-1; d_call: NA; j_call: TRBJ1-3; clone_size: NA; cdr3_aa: CASSLGGIAGNTIYF; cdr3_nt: TGCGCCAGCAGCTTGGGCGGAATAGCTGGAAACACCATATATTTT
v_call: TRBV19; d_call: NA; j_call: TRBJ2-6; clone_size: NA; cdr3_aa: CASSQGLTGANVLTF; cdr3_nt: TGTGCCAGTAGTCAGGGACTTACTGGGGCCAACGTCCTGACTTTC
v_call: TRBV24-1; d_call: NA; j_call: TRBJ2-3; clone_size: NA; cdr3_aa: CATSDSGTDTQYF; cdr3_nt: TGTGCCACCAGTGATTCGGGGACTGATACGCAGTATTTT
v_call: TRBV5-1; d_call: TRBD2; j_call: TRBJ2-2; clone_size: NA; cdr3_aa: CASSPNLAGGDTGELFF; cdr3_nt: TGCGCCAGCAGCCCCAACCTAGCGGGAGGGGATACCGGGGAGCTGTTTTTT
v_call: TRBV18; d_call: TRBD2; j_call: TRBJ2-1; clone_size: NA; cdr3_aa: CASSPGTSGTNEQFF; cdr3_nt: TGTGCCAGCTCACCAGGGACTAGCGGGACCAATGAGCAGTTCTTC
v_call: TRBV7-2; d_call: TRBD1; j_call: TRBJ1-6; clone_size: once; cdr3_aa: CASSSAGQNSPLHF; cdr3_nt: TGTGCCAGCAGCTCTGCGGGACAGAATTCACCCCTCCACTTT
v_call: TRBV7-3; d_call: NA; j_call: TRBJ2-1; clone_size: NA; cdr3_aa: CASSTPSEGNEQFF; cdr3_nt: TGTGCCAGCAGCACGCCAAGCGAGGGTAATGAGCAGTTCTTC
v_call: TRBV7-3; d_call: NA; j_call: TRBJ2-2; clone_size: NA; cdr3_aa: CASSLTSGGTGELFF; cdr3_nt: TGTGCCAGCAGCTTAACATCTGGGGGGACCGGGGAGCTGTTTTTT
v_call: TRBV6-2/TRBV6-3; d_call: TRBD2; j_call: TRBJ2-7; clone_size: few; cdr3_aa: CASSYFGRAYEQYF; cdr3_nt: TGTGCCAGCAGTTACTTCGGGAGGGCCTACGAGCAGTACTTC
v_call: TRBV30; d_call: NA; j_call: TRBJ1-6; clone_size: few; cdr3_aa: CAWNPGSDSPLHF; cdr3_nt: TGTGCCTGGAATCCGGGGTCAGATTCACCCCTCCACTTT
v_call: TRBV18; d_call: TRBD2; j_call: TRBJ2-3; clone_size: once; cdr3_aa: CASSRLAGALDTQYF; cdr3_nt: TGTGCCAGCTCACGACTAGCGGGAGCCCTTGATACGCAGTATTTT
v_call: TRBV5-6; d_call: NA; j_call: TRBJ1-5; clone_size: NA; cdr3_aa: CASSARRSQPQHF; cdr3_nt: TGTGCCAGCAGCGCACGGCGGAGCCAGCCCCAGCATTTT
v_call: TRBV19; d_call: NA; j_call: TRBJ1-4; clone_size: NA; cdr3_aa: CASSTSGYEKLFF; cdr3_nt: TGTGCCAGTAGTACGTCGGGGTATGAAAAACTGTTTTTT
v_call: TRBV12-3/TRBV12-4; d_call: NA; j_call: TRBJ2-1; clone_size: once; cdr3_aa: CASSLVIDEQFF; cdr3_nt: TGTGCCAGCAGTTTAGTAATCGATGAGCAGTTCTTC